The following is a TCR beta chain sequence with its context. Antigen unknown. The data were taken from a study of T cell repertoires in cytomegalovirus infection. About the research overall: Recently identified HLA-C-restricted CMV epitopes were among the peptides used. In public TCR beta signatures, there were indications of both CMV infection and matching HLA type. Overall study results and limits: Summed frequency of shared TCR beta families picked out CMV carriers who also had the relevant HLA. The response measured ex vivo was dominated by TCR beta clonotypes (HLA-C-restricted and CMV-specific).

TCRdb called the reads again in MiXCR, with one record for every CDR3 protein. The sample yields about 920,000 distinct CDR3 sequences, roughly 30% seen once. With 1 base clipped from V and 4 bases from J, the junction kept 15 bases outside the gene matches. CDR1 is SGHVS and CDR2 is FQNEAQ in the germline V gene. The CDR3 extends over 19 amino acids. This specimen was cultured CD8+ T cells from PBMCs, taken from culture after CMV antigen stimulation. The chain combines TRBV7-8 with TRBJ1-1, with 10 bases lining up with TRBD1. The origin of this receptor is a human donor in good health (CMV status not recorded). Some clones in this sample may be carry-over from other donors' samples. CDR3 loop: CASSLGREGQGIIGTEAFF. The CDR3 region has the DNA TGTGCCAGCAGCTTAGGTCGAGAGGGACAGGGGATTATTGGCACTGAAGCTTTCTTT.